One and the same sample provided the 20 T cell receptor beta chains below, sequenced in a study of CD8 T cells in Susac syndrome. The authors reverse transcribed roughly 0.5 to 1 ug RNA with random hexamers. TCRdb recomputed calls from the immunoSEQ multiplex PCR reads with MiXCR, one row per CDR3 protein. Of about 180,000 distinct CDR3 sequences in the sample, approximately 94% were seen once. Sequencing was performed on CD4+ T cells from PBMCs. The receptors originated from a human donor with Susac syndrome.

This chain uses TRBV10-3 with TRBJ2-2, with no clear D. V was shortened by 7 bases and J by 1 base, with 10 bases between the two germline ends. Germline-derived CDR1 and CDR2 are ENHRY and SYGVKD. The CDR3 length is 14 residues. Written as DNA, the CDR3 is TGTGCCATCATCGGTCAGCTGAACACCGGGGAGCTGTTTTTT. Translation: CAIIGQLNTGELFF.

The CDR3 DNA reads as TGTGCCAGCAGTGGGGCAAAGAATGAAAAACTGTTTTTT. The encoded protein is CASSGAKNEKLFF. The rearrangement links TRBV2 to TRBJ1-4, with unresolved D. The CDR3 consists of 13 residues. CDR1 is SNHLY, CDR2 FYNNEI, per germline. V was cut by 4 bases and J by 5 bases, with 8 bases left in between.

The chain recombines TRBV4-1 with TRBJ1-3; D may be TRBD1 (5 bases). Germline CDR1 reads MGHRA; CDR2 reads YSYEKL. V lost 1 base, J lost 4 bases, and 8 bases lay in between. This CDR3 has 14 residues. The CDR3 region has the DNA TGCGCCAGCAGCCAAGCAGGGCCCGGAAACACCATATATTTT. The encoded protein is CASSQAGPGNTIYF.

This rearrangement joins TRBV20-1 to TRBJ1-6; 9 bases match TRBD1. After removal of 6 bases from V and 9 bases from J, the junction contained 9 bases not matched to a gene. Germline CDR1 is DFQATT and CDR2 is SNEGSKA (reference sequence). The CDR3 length is 14 residues. CDR3 protein: CSARTGESSSPLHF. Written as DNA, the CDR3 is TGCAGTGCCAGGACAGGGGAGTCTAGTTCACCCCTCCACTTT.

This sequence joins TRBV6-5 and TRBJ1-1; a weak D match, TRBD1 (6 bases). CDR1 and CDR2 (germline): MNHEY, SVGAGI. The CDR3 loop spans 14 amino acids. The V gene lost 2 bases and the J gene lost 5 bases, with 12 bases spanning the gap. CDR3 protein: CASSYGGAGTEAFF. The CDR3 DNA is TGTGCCAGCAGTTACGGGGGCGCGGGAACTGAAGCTTTCTTT.

This clonotype has just a few counts. This CDR3 reads CASSPRQASTDTQYF. The CDR3 DNA follows: TGTGCCAGCAGCCCCCGACAGGCTAGCACAGATACGCAGTATTTT. This rearrangement joins TRBV9 to TRBJ2-3; tentatively, D is TRBD1 (6 bases). Germline CDR1 reads SGDLS; CDR2 reads YYNGEE. V was trimmed by 4 bases and J by 0 bases, leaving 12 bases between them. CDR3 length equals 15 residues.

This rearrangement joins TRBV15 to TRBJ1-3, with D hard to call. The CDR3 runs 14 residues. The V gene lost 1 base and the J gene lost 3 bases, with 7 bases spanning the gap. Germline V gene lookup returns CDR1 LNHNV and CDR2 YYDKDF (reference sequence). The CDR3 sequence is CATSRGRGGNTIYF. DNA for the CDR3: TGTGCCACCAGCAGAGGTCGGGGTGGAAACACCATATATTTT.

CDR3 bases: TGCGCCAGCAGTACAGCAGGCCTTGAGTCGAGTGGCTACACCTTC. Its translation: CASSTAGLESSGYTF. The J gene is TRBJ1-2, the V gene TRBV5-1; D is unclear. Germline V CDR1 and CDR2: SGHRS, YFSETQ. This CDR3 contains 15 residues. Trimming removed 5 bases at V and 7 bases at J, with 21 bases between.

The CDR3 sequence is CAISGPQETQYF. Written as DNA, the CDR3 is TGTGCCATCAGCGGGCCTCAAGAGACCCAGTACTTC. The rearrangement joins TRBV10-3 to TRBJ2-5; D uncertain. Germline CDR1 and CDR2: ENHRY and SYGVKD. CDR3 length equals 12 residues. Trimming stripped 6 bases from V and 2 bases from J, with 7 bases between.

V and J are TRBV3-1 and TRBJ2-3; TRBD2 agrees at 7 bases. The V gene end was trimmed by 8 bases and the J gene end by 3 bases; junction bases not matched to a gene: 8. Germline V CDR1 and CDR2: LGHDT, YNNKEL (reference sequence). This CDR3 spans 14 amino acids. The CDR3 DNA sequence: TGTGCCAGCCGCGGACTAGGGATGACAGATACGCAGTATTTT. Translated: CASRGLGMTDTQYF.

The chain links TRBV27 to TRBJ1-5; TRBD1 matches at 7 bases. This CDR3 spans 14 amino acids. J lost 8 bases, V lost 6 bases, and 10 bases had no gene match. Germline CDR1 MNHEY, CDR2 SMNVEV (reference sequence). The CDR3 coding sequence is TGTGCCAGCAGATACACGACAGGGACGGAGCCCCAGCATTTT. Translated, it gives CASRYTTGTEPQHF.

This clonotype was observed a few times. The chain employs TRBV6-1 and TRBJ2-3, with 10 positions matching TRBD1. The CDR3 is made up of 14 amino acids. The V gene's germline CDR1 is MNHNS and CDR2 SASEGT. J gave up 4 bases and V 6 bases, and 4 bases lay outside the gene matches. CDR3 sequence reads: CASRTGQGADTQYF. The CDR3 DNA follows: TGTGCCAGCAGGACAGGACAGGGGGCAGATACGCAGTATTTT.

The gene calls are TRBV29-1 and TRBJ1-1; TRBD1 might be the D (5 bases). V lost 4 bases, J lost 4 bases, and 13 bases lay in between. Germline V CDR1 and CDR2: SQVTM, ANQGSEA. The CDR3 has 13 residues. In DNA, the CDR3 is TGCAGCGTTGGGGGCAAAGGTACCACTGAAGCTTTCTTT. It translates to CSVGGKGTTEAFF. The whole variable domain, filled in from reference TRBV29-1 and TRBJ1-1, reads SAVISQKPSRDICQRGTSLTIQCQVDSQVTMMFWYRQQPGQSLTLIATANQGSEATYESGFVIDKFPISRPNLTFSTLTVSNMSPEDSSIYLCSVGGKGTTEAFFGQGTRLTVV.

The chain combines TRBV6-1 with TRBJ1-5, with D maybe TRBD1 (6 bases). Germline CDR1 is MNHNS and CDR2 is SASEGT. Trimming left V 6 bases short and J 5 bases short, with 20 bases between. The CDR3 has 16 residues. CDR3 nucleotides: TGTGCCAGCAGCAAAGGGGGGGGGCGCGGGGATCAGCCCCAGCATTTT. It specifies CASSKGGGRGDQPQHF.

This rearrangement joins TRBV9 to TRBJ2-3; 8 bases align to TRBD2. Losses at the gene ends were 0 bases for V and 1 base for J; bases not matched to a gene: 4. Germline V lookup: CDR1 SGDLS, CDR2 YYNGEE. The CDR3 contains 16 residues. CDR3 nucleotides: TGTGCCAGCAGCGTAGGAAGTAGCGGGGGCACAGATACGCAGTATTTT. The encoded protein is CASSVGSSGGTDTQYF.

V usage is TRBV20-1 and J usage is TRBJ2-7; possibly TRBD1 for D (5 bases). CDR1 is DFQATT, CDR2 SNEGSKA, per germline (reference sequence). The ends were cut back, 5 bases at V and 3 bases at J, with 14 bases in the middle. There are 13 residues in the CDR3. The CDR3 nucleotides read TGCAGTGCTTATTCAAGTCAGGGCTACGAGCAGTACTTC. Amino acids: CSAYSSQGYEQYF.

This clonotype turned up a few times. The chain carries TRBV20-1 and TRBJ2-3, with D hard to call. Germline loops: CDR1 DFQATT, CDR2 SNEGSKA (reference sequence). V gave up 3 bases and J gave up 1 base, with 5 bases separating them. The CDR3 is 12 residues long. DNA for the CDR3: TGCAGTGCTAGTCGCGGCACAGATACGCAGTATTTT. Its translation: CSASRGTDTQYF.

The V call is TRBV4-3, the J call TRBJ2-2; 8 positions match TRBD2. This CDR3 is 16 amino acids long. J gave up 0 bases and V 4 bases, and 4 bases lay outside the gene matches. Germline-derived CDR1 and CDR2 are LGHNA and YSLEER. Written as DNA, the CDR3 is TGCGCCAGCAGCCCCTTCGGGGGGGCGAACACCGGGGAGCTGTTTTTT. The encoded protein is CASSPFGGANTGELFF.

The V call is TRBV5-1, the J call TRBJ2-7, with D unclear. Germline V lookup: CDR1 SGHRS, CDR2 YFSETQ. V was trimmed by 4 bases and J by 6 bases, leaving 14 bases between them. This CDR3 is built from 13 residues. The CDR3, as DNA: TGCGCCAGCAGCAGTACAGATTCGGGCGAGCAGTACTTC. It yields the protein CASSSTDSGEQYF. The full variable domain, completed using reference TRBV5-1 and TRBJ2-7, is KAGVTQTPRYLIKTRGQQVTLSCSPISGHRSVSWYQQTPGQGLQFLFEYFSETQRNKGNFPGRFSGRQFSNSRSEMNVSTLELGDSALYLCASSSTDSGEQYFGPGTRLTVT.

V is TRBV2 and J is TRBJ1-2; D not certain. V was cut by 4 bases and J by 8 bases, with 11 bases left in between. CDR1 and CDR2 (germline): SNHLY, FYNNEI. The CDR3 runs 12 residues. CDR3 amino acids: CASSADRIGYTF. As DNA, the CDR3 is TGTGCCAGCAGTGCCGATAGGATAGGCTACACCTTC.